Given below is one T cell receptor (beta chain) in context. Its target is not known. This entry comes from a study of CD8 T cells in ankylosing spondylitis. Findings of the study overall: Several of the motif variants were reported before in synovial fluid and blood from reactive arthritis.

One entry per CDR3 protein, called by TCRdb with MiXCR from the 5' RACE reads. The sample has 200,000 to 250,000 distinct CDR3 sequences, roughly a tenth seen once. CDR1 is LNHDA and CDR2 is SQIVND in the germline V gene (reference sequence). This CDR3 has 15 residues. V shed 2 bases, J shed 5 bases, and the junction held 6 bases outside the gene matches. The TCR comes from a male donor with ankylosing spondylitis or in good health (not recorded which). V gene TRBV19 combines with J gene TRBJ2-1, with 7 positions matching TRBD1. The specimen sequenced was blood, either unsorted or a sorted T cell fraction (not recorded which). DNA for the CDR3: TGTGCCAGTAGTATAAACCACAGGGGCGACAATGAGCAGTTCTTC. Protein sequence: CASSINHRGDNEQFF.